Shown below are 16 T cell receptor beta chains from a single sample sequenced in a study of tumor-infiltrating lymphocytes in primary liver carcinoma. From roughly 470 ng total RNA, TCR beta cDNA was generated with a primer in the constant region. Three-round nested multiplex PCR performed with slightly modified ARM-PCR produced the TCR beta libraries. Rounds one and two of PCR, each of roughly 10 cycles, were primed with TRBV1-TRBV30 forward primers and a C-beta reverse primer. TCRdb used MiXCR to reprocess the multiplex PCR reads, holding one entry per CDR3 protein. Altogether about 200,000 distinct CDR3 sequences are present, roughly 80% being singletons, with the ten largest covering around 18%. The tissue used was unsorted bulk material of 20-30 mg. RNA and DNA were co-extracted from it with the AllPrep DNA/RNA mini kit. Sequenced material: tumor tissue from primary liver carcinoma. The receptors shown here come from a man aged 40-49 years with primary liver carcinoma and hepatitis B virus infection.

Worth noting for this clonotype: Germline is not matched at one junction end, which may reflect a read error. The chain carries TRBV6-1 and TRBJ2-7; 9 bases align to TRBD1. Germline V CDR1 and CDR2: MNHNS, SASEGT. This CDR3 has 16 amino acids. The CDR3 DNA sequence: TGTGCCGGCACCCCACGGTCGGGACAGGGCTCCTACGAACAGTATTTC. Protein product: CAGTPRSGQGSYEQYF.

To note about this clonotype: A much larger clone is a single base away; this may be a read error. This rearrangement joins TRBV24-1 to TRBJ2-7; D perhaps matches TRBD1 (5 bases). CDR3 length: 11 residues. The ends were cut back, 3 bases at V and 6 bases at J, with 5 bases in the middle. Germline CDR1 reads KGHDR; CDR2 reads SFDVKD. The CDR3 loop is CATSDRGEQYF. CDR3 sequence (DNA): TGTGCCACCAGTGATAGGGGCGAGCAGTACTTC.

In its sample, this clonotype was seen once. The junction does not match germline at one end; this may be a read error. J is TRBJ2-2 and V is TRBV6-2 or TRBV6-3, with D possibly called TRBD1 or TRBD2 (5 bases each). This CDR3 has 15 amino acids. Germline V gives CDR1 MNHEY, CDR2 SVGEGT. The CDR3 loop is CVTIPGTLNTGDLFF. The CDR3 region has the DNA TGTGTCACCATTCCTGGGACGTTAAACACCGGGGACCTGTTTTTT.

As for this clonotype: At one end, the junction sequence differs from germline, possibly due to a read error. For the CDR3, the DNA is TGTGCCAGTAGCTCAGGGCGGCAGGATACTCGGGGATCCTACAATGAGCAGTTCTTC. This translates into CASSSGRQDTRGSYNEQFF. This chain joins TRBV11-3 and TRBJ2-1; D might be TRBD1 or TRBD2, each matching 5 bases. The CDR3 is 19 amino acids. In germline, CDR1 is SGHNT, CDR2 YENEEA. Full variable domain (remainder filled in from reference TRBV11-3 and TRBJ2-1): EAGVVQSPRYKIIEKKQPVAFWCNPISGHNTLYWYLQNLGQGPELLIRYENEEAVDDSQLPKDRFSAERLKGVDSTLKIQPAELGDSAVYLCASSSGRQDTRGSYNEQFFGPGTRLTVL.

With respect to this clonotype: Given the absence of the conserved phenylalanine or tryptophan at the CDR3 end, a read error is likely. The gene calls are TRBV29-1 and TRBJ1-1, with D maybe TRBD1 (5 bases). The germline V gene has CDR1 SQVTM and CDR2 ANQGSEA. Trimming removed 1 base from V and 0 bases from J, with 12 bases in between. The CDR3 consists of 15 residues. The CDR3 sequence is CSVEGVDTVNTEAFL. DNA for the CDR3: TGCAGCGTTGAAGGAGTGGACACAGTGAACACTGAAGCTTTCTTA.

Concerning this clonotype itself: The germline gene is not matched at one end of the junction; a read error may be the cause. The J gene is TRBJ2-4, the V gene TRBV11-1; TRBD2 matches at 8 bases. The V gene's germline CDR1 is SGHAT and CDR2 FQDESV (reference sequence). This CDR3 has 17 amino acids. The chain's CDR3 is CTSGFPGTRGSKNIQYF. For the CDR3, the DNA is TGTACCAGCGGCTTTCCCGGGACTAGAGGGTCCAAAAACATTCAGTACTTC.

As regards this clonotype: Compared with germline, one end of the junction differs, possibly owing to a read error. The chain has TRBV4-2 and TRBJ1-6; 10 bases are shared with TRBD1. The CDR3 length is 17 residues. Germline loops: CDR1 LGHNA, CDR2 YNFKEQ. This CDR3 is CANSQLEPGQGNSPLHF. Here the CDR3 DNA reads TGTGCCAACAGCCAACTAGAACCGGGACAGGGGAATTCACCCCTCCACTTT.

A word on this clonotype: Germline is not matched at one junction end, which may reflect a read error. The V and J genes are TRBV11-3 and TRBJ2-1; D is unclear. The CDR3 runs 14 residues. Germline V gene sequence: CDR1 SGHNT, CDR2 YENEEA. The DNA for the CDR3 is TGCGCCAGGAGCTTAGGCGTCTTGAACAATGAGCAGTTCTTC. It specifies CARSLGVLNNEQFF. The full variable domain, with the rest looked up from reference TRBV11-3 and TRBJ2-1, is EAGVVQSPRYKIIEKKQPVAFWCNPISGHNTLYWYLQNLGQGPELLIRYENEEAVDDSQLPKDRFSAERLKGVDSTLKIQPAELGDSAVYLCARSLGVLNNEQFFGPGTRLTVL.

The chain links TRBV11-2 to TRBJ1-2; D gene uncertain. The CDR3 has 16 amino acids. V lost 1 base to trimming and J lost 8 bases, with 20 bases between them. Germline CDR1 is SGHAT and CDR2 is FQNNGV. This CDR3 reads CASSLVSVTYSRGYTF. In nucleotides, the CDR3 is TGTGCCAGCAGCTTAGTTTCGGTAACCTATTCCCGAGGCTACACCTTC.

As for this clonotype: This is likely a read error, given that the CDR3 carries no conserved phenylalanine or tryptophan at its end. CDR3 protein: CDSSQGGLNTEAFS. The DNA of the CDR3 is TGTGACAGCAGCCAAGGCGGGTTGAACACTGAAGCTTTCTCT. The genes are TRBV4-2 and TRBJ1-1, with D unresolved. The CDR3 runs 14 residues. Per the germline V gene, CDR1 is LGHNA and CDR2 is YNFKEQ.

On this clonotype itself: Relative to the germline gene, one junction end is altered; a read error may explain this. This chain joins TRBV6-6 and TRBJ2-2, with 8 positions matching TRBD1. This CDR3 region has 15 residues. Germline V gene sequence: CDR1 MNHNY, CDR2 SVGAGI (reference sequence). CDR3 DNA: TGTGCCAGCGGTTCCCTGACAGGGGTTTCCGGGGAGCTGTATTTT. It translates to CASGSLTGVSGELYF.

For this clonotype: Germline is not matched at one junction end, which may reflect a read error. CDR3 nucleotide sequence: TGTGCCAACAGCTTAGGACTAGGACGGTCCTACGAGCAATATTTC. Translation: CANSLGLGRSYEQYF. The gene calls are TRBV11-2 and TRBJ2-7; 7 positions match TRBD2. The CDR3 is 15 residues long. CDR1 is SGHAT, CDR2 FQNNGV, per germline. The whole variable domain, filled in from reference TRBV11-2 and TRBJ2-7, reads EAGVAQSPRYKIIEKRQSVAFWCNPISGHATLYWYQQILGQGPKLLIQFQNNGVVDDSQLPKDRFSAERLKGVDSTLKIQPAKLEDSAVYLCANSLGLGRSYEQYFGPGTRLTVT.

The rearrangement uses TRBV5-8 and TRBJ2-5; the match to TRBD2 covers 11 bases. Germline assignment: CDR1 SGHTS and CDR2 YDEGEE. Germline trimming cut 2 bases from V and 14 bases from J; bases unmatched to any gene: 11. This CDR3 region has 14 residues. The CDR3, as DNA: TGTGCCAGCAGCTTCGGGACTAGCGGAGAGATCCACTACTTC. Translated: CASSFGTSGEIHYF.

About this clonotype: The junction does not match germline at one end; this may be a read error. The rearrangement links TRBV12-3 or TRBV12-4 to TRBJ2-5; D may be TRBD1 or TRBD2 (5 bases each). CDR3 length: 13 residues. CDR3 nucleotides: TGTGCCAGCAGTGGACATAGCGCAGAGACCCAATACTTC. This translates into CASSGHSAETQYF.

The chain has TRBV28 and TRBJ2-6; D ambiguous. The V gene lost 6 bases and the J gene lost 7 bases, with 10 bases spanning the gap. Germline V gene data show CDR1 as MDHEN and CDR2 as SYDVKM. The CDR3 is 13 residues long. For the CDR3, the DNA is TGTGCCAGCAGCCCCTTTGGTGCCAACGTCCTGACTTTC. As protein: CASSPFGANVLTF.

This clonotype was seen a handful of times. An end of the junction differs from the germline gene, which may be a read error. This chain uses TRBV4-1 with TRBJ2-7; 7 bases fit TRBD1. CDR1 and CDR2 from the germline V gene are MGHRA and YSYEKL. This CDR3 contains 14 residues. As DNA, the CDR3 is TGTACCAGCAGCCAAGGTAGACAGGGCTACGAGCAGTACTTC. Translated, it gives CTSSQGRQGYEQYF.